The 21 T cell receptor beta chains below all came from one sample that was sequenced in a study of blood T cell repertoires in COVID-19. Assay used: immunoSEQ multiplex PCR; TCRdb lists only in-frame clones, some missing. The table has 140,000 to 150,000 clones, around 79% seen once. The specimen was peripheral blood. The receptor source for this set is a man between 45 and 60 years old with active or convalescent COVID-19.

The table lists this clone with a few counts. The genes are TRBV27 and TRBJ2-7; TRBD1 matches at 10 bases. The germline V gene has CDR1 MNHEY and CDR2 SMNVEV (reference sequence). This CDR3 is built from 14 residues. V dropped 5 bases and J dropped 7; count of bases not matched to a gene: 8. CDR3 residues: CASSRRQGAQEQYF. CDR3 in DNA: TGTGCCAGCAGTCGCCGACAGGGGGCGCAAGAGCAGTACTTC.

This chain connects TRBV5-1 to TRBJ2-1; 8 positions agree with TRBD2. The ends lost 1 base at V and 6 bases at J; junction bases unmatched: 9. There are 16 residues in the CDR3. Germline V gene data show CDR1 as SGHRS and CDR2 as YFSETQ. The CDR3 sequence is CASSLNGLAGGNEQFF. CDR3 sequence (DNA): TGCGCCAGCAGCTTGAATGGTCTAGCGGGTGGCAATGAGCAGTTCTTC.

This sequence joins TRBV11-2 and TRBJ1-3; tentative D call: TRBD1 (5 bases). CDR1 is SGHAT and CDR2 is FQNNGV in the germline V gene. This CDR3 contains 15 residues. V was shortened by 4 bases and J by 1 base, with 11 bases between the two germline ends. This chain's CDR3 is CASSSPQVSGNTIYF. The CDR3 coding sequence is TGTGCCAGCAGCTCCCCACAGGTTTCTGGAAACACCATATATTTT. The entire variable domain, with the rest obtained from reference TRBV11-2 and TRBJ1-3, is as follows: EAGVAQSPRYKIIEKRQSVAFWCNPISGHATLYWYQQILGQGPKLLIQFQNNGVVDDSQLPKDRFSAERLKGVDSTLKIQPAKLEDSAVYLCASSSPQVSGNTIYFGEGSWLTVV.

CDR3 DNA: TGTGCCAGCTCACAGCCCAACTACGAGCAGTACTTC. Its protein is CASSQPNYEQYF. The J gene is TRBJ2-7, the V gene TRBV18; unclear D gene. V was trimmed by 4 bases and J by 3 bases, leaving 7 bases between them. CDR1 and CDR2 from the germline V gene are KGHSH and LQKENI. The CDR3 is 12 residues long.

The chain joins TRBV27 to TRBJ1-2; TRBD1 matches at 7 bases. The V gene's germline CDR1 is MNHEY and CDR2 SMNVEV (reference sequence). CDR3 size: 15 residues. The ends lost 4 bases at V and 5 bases at J; junction bases unmatched: 10. DNA for the CDR3: TGTGCCAGCAGTTCCGATTGGGCAGGGGGGTATGGCTACACCTTC. Protein: CASSSDWAGGYGYTF.

The count of this clone is one. The V and J genes are TRBV7-2 and TRBJ2-1; 7 nucleotides agree with TRBD2. The CDR3 has 17 amino acids. Germline loops: CDR1 SGHTA, CDR2 FQGNSA. V shed 5 bases, J shed 9 bases, and the junction held 19 bases outside the gene matches. CDR3 sequence reads: CASSPTFRLVGGSEQFF. The CDR3 nucleotides are TGTGCCAGCAGCCCGACTTTTCGACTAGTCGGGGGGAGTGAGCAGTTCTTC.

The rearrangement links TRBV11-2 to TRBJ2-1, with 8 positions matching TRBD2. CDR1 is SGHAT and CDR2 is FQNNGV in the germline V gene. There are 17 residues in the CDR3. V lost 1 base, J lost 6 bases, and 11 bases stayed unmatched. CDR3 amino acids: CASSLVPGGRFGNEQFF. DNA for the CDR3: TGTGCCAGCAGCTTAGTACCGGGAGGGCGGTTTGGCAATGAGCAGTTCTTC.

The chain uses TRBV2 and TRBJ1-1, with 8 nucleotides matching TRBD1. There are 15 residues in the CDR3. Unmatched junction bases numbered 8, after V lost 7 bases and J lost 1 base. From germline, CDR1 is SNHLY and CDR2 FYNNEI. CDR3 protein: CASTHRGARNTEAFF. In DNA, the CDR3 is TGTGCCAGCACTCACAGGGGGGCCAGGAACACTGAAGCTTTCTTT.

The genes are TRBV7-9 and TRBJ2-1; D is perhaps TRBD2 (6 bases). Germline V gives CDR1 SEHNR, CDR2 FQNEAQ (reference sequence). The CDR3 is 13 amino acids. V shed 5 bases and J shed 7 bases, with 12 bases lying between them. CDR3 protein: CASSPGSWNEQFF. The CDR3 nucleotides are TGTGCCAGCAGCCCCGGGAGTTGGAATGAGCAGTTCTTC.

This chain joins TRBV2 and TRBJ2-7; TRBD1 is a possible D gene (5 bases). The V gene's germline CDR1 is SNHLY and CDR2 FYNNEI. The CDR3 has 11 amino acids. Trimming cost V 7 bases and J 2 bases, with 6 bases left between them. In nucleotides, the CDR3 is TGTGCCAGCACAGGGACCTACGAGCAGTACTTC. Protein sequence: CASTGTYEQYF.

The chain employs TRBV3-1 (or the pseudogene TRBV3-2) and TRBJ1-3; TRBD1 is a possible D gene (5 bases). Germline V gene data show CDR1 as LGHDT and CDR2 as YNNKEL (reference sequence). The V and J ends lost 3 bases and 0 bases respectively, with 12 bases between them. The CDR3 spans 16 residues. The CDR3 spells CASSHRGRGSGNTIYF. The CDR3 DNA follows: TGTGCCAGCAGCCATAGAGGGAGGGGCTCTGGAAACACCATATATTTT.

The genes are TRBV7-2 and TRBJ2-7; D remains unclear. Germline-derived CDR1 and CDR2 are SGHTA and FQGNSA. V gave up 2 bases and J gave up 3 bases, with 17 bases separating them. The CDR3 consists of 16 residues. Here the CDR3 DNA reads TGTGCCAGCAGCTTACTTGCGGCTGGTGGCCTCTACGAGCAGTACTTC. This encodes CASSLLAAGGLYEQYF. Full variable domain (rest looked up from reference TRBV7-2 and TRBJ2-7): GAGVSQSPSNKVTEKGKDVELRCDPISGHTALYWYRQSLGQGLEFLIYFQGNSAPDKSGLPSDRFSAERTGGSVSTLTIQRTQQEDSAVYLCASSLLAAGGLYEQYFGPGTRLTVT.

The V and J genes are TRBV9 and TRBJ2-1, with 7 nucleotides matching TRBD2. Looked up from germline, CDR1 is SGDLS and CDR2 is YYNGEE. The CDR3 has 15 amino acids. Unmatched junction bases numbered 8, after V lost 1 base and J lost 7 bases. CDR3 in amino acids: CASSVSGASGNEQFF. The CDR3 DNA follows: TGTGCCAGCAGCGTAAGTGGGGCTAGCGGTAATGAGCAGTTCTTC.

V and J are TRBV4-2 and TRBJ2-4; no firm D call. The V end lost 1 base, the J end lost 1 base, and 5 bases lay between the germline ends. Germline CDR1 and CDR2: LGHNA and YNFKEQ. CDR3 size: 14 residues. The CDR3 is CASSQGGAKNIQYF. The CDR3 DNA reads TGTGCCAGCAGCCAAGGCGGCGCCAAAAACATTCAGTACTTC.

This clone was counted once. The genes are TRBV2 and TRBJ1-4, with no clear D. V was cut by 8 bases and J by 8 bases, with 24 bases left in between. CDR3 length: 16 amino acids. The germline V gene has CDR1 SNHLY and CDR2 FYNNEI. CDR3 sequence: CASGFSHPGGGEKLFF. CDR3 sequence (DNA): TGTGCCAGCGGATTTAGCCATCCAGGAGGTGGGGAAAAACTGTTTTTT.

This chain links TRBV3-1 (or the pseudogene TRBV3-2) with TRBJ1-2; TRBD1 might be the D (5 bases). With 0 bases removed from V and 8 bases from J, the gap between germline ends came to 34 bases. The germline V gene has CDR1 LGHDT and CDR2 YNNKEL (reference sequence). This CDR3 region has 21 residues. This CDR3 is CASSQDLGRGLAHHGGWGYTF. For the CDR3, the DNA is TGTGCCAGCAGCCAAGACCTCGGCCGAGGGCTTGCGCACCACGGGGGATGGGGCTACACCTTC.

The V gene is TRBV27, the J gene TRBJ1-5; D gene ambiguous. Germline assignment: CDR1 MNHEY and CDR2 SMNVEV (reference sequence). V was clipped by 6 bases and J by 1 base, with 13 bases between them. The CDR3 consists of 15 residues. Written as DNA, the CDR3 is TGTGCCAGCAGCCCCATCGGTCTCAGCAATCAGCCCCAGCATTTT. This encodes CASSPIGLSNQPQHF.

The CDR3 here is CAWRPDRGLGYGYTF. DNA of the CDR3: TGTGCCTGGAGACCTGACAGGGGGTTGGGCTATGGCTACACCTTC. The rearrangement joins TRBV30 to TRBJ1-2, with 9 nucleotides matching TRBD1. The CDR3 extends over 15 amino acids. V lost 3 bases to trimming and J lost 4 bases; unmatched junction nucleotides: 9. Germline V gene sequence: CDR1 GTSNPN, CDR2 SVGIG (reference sequence). Using reference TRBV30 and TRBJ1-2 for the parts outside the CDR3, the full variable domain is SQTIHQWPATLVQPVGSPLSLECTVEGTSNPNLYWYRQAAGRGLQLLFYSVGIGQISSEVPQNLSASRPQDRQFILSSKKLLLSDSGFYLCAWRPDRGLGYGYTFGSGTRLTVV.

Turning to this clone: A much larger clone differs by one base, so this may be a read error. This sequence joins TRBV12-3 or TRBV12-4 and TRBJ2-7; possibly TRBD1 for D (5 bases). Trimming stripped 4 bases from V and 3 bases from J, with 7 bases between. The CDR3 is 12 residues long. In nucleotides, the CDR3 is TGTGCCAGCAGTTGGGGCCTCTACGAGCAGTACTTC. It translates to CASSWGLYEQYF.

The chain joins TRBV29-1 to TRBJ1-5, with D possibly TRBD1 on 6 matching bases. Germline CDR1 and CDR2: SQVTM and ANQGSEA. The CDR3 consists of 14 residues. V was pared by 7 bases and J by 6 bases, with 19 bases between. CDR3 DNA sequence: TGCAGCGCTGCTACAGGGTGGGTCGGTCAGCCCCAGCATTTT. Protein sequence: CSAATGWVGQPQHF.

V gene TRBV5-6 combines with J gene TRBJ2-5; 9 positions agree with TRBD2. V shed 1 base, J shed 5 bases, and the junction held 12 bases outside the gene matches. CDR1 is SGHDT, CDR2 YYEEEE, per germline. CDR3 length: 17 amino acids. CDR3 DNA sequence: TGTGCCAGCAGCTTGTCTGGAGTAGCGGGAGTGGAGGAGACCCAGTACTTC. Protein sequence: CASSLSGVAGVEETQYF.